A selection of T cell receptor beta chains follows, all from one sample in a study of shared clonotypes between healthy human individuals. The method was immunoSEQ multiplex PCR; TCRdb's version includes in-frame clones alone and lacks a portion of them. The sample yields fewer than 1.8 million clones, 97% to 99% seen once. Specimen: naive CD4+ T cells sorted from blood. The receptors originated from a man aged 25-45 years in good health. Each CDR3 is given with its conserved first and last residue. The D gene is left open where the match is weak. Clone size is stated in some rows and not others, as once, few, many or a class when expanded.

v_call	j_call	clone_size	d_call	cdr3_nt	cdr3_aa
TRBV6-1	TRBJ2-5	.	.	TGTGCCAGCAGTCGTGTCGGTTCGTCCGGGGAGACCCAGTACTTC	CASSRVGSSGETQYF
TRBV5-1	TRBJ2-1	once	.	TGCGCCAGCAGCTTGAGGCGGAATGAGCAGTTCTTC	CASSLRRNEQFF
TRBV27	TRBJ2-2	.	TRBD1	TGTGCCAGCAGAACAGGGGGTTGGAACACCGGGGAGCTGTTTTTT	CASRTGGWNTGELFF
TRBV5-1	TRBJ2-3	once	.	TGCGCCAGCTCTCCGGACTCCCCCACAGATACGCAGTATTTT	CASSPDSPTDTQYF
TRBV11-3	TRBJ2-1	once	TRBD2	TGTGCCAGCAGCTTAGAGGGACTAGCGGGAGGAGGAAACAATGAGCAGTTCTTC	CASSLEGLAGGGNNEQFF
TRBV28	TRBJ2-3	once	.	TGTGCCAGCAGTCCAGGACTACACACAGATACGCAGTATTTT	CASSPGLHTDTQYF
TRBV28	TRBJ1-5	.	.	TGTGCCAGCGCCACCTATCAGCCCCAGCATTTT	CASATYQPQHF
TRBV30	TRBJ2-7	once	.	TGTGCCTGGAGTGGGGGAGGCGAGCAGTACTTC	CAWSGGGEQYF
TRBV6-1	TRBJ2-7	.	.	TGTGCCAGCAGTGATCGGGGCAGTTCCTCCTACGAGCAGTACTTC	CASSDRGSSSYEQYF
TRBV28	TRBJ2-7	.	.	TGTGCCAGCGAGCCGGGACGTCGGTCCTACGAGCAGTACTTC	CASEPGRRSYEQYF
TRBV14	TRBJ1-1	.	.	TGTGCCAGCAGCCAAGTCGGAGCAGGGAGTCTGGCTTTCTTT	CASSQVGAGSLAFF
TRBV15	TRBJ2-5	.	TRBD2	TGTGCCACCAGCACCCGACTAGCCCAAGAGACCCAGTACTTC	CATSTRLAQETQYF
TRBV27	TRBJ2-3	once	TRBD1	TGTGCCAGCAGTTCACCGGGACAGGGGATGATAAATACGCAGTATTTT	CASSSPGQGMINTQYF
TRBV7-2	TRBJ1-5	.	.	TGTGCCAGCAGCTTAGAATTAGCTGTAGAGGCCCAGCATTTT	CASSLELAVEAQHF
TRBV18	TRBJ1-3	.	.	TGTGCCAGCTCACCACCGAAAAACACCATATATTTT	CASSPPKNTIYF
TRBV5-1	TRBJ2-3	.	.	TGCGCCAGCAGCTTGGAAGGAAACACAGATACGCAGTATTTT	CASSLEGNTDTQYF
TRBV29-1	TRBJ2-7	.	.	TGCAGCGGAGGGGGGGTTCTCCCCTACGAGCAGTACTTC	CSGGGVLPYEQYF
TRBV7-9	TRBJ1-3	.	TRBD1	TGTGCCAGCAGCGGACAGGACCCCGGACGGAGCTCTGGAAACACCATATATTTT	CASSGQDPGRSSGNTIYF
TRBV19	TRBJ2-3	.	.	TGTGCCAGTAGTATAGGTAGCGCCCGGGGGAATACGCAGTATTTT	CASSIGSARGNTQYF
TRBV20-1	TRBJ2-7	.	.	TGCAGTGCTAGAAGACCCCCGGAGCAGTACTTC	CSARRPPEQYF
TRBV10-3	TRBJ2-7	.	TRBD2	TGTGCCATCAGTGAGTCGGGAGGGTTCGAGCAGTACTTC	CAISESGGFEQYF
TRBV7-9	TRBJ2-1	.	.	TGTGCCAGCAGCTTAGTGGACCTTTGGTCTCGGCGAAATGAGCAGTTCTTC	CASSLVDLWSRRNEQFF
TRBV19	TRBJ1-5	few	.	TGTGCCAGCGCCTTGAGGTATCAGCCCCAGCATTTT	CASALRYQPQHF
TRBV5-1	TRBJ1-1	.	TRBD1	TGCGCCAGCAGCCAGACAGGGACGGCCACTGAAGCTTTCTTT	CASSQTGTATEAFF
TRBV11-2	TRBJ1-4	.	.	TGTGCCAGCAGCCCGGGCCCCTTGAATGAAAAACTGTTTTTT	CASSPGPLNEKLFF
TRBV5-1	TRBJ2-2	.	.	TGCGCCAGCCCGGGCCCAACCGGGGAGCTGTTTTTT	CASPGPTGELFF
TRBV19	TRBJ2-7	.	TRBD2	TGTGCCAGTAGTACCCACCCCCTACTTAGCGGGAGAAAGTCGTACGAGCAGTACTTC	CASSTHPLLSGRKSYEQYF
TRBV9	TRBJ1-3	.	.	.	CASSLDNSGNTIYF
TRBV27	TRBJ2-3	.	TRBD2	TGTGCCAGCAGTCCCCTAGCGGGAGCGAGCACAGATACGCAGTATTTT	CASSPLAGASTDTQYF
TRBV2	TRBJ2-6	.	TRBD1	TGTGCCAGCGGCTGGGACAGCCCAACTGGGGCCAACGTCCTGACTTTC	CASGWDSPTGANVLTF
TRBV5-1	TRBJ2-1	once	TRBD2	TGCGCCAGCAGCTCGGGACTAGCGGGTGGGAATGAGCAGTTCTTC	CASSSGLAGGNEQFF
TRBV4-1	TRBJ2-7	.	TRBD1	TGCGCCAGCAGCCAAGACAGGGGGCCCTACGAGCAGTACTTC	CASSQDRGPYEQYF
TRBV27	TRBJ2-7	.	.	TGTGCCAGCTACCCCCCTGGTCCTTTAACCCTTAAGGCCTACGAGCAGTACTTC	CASYPPGPLTLKAYEQYF
TRBV18	TRBJ2-7	.	TRBD1	TGTGCCAGCTCAGAGGGACAGGGCGGGTCCTACGAGCAGTACTTC	CASSEGQGGSYEQYF
TRBV19	TRBJ1-5	.	TRBD1	TGTGCCAGTAGCTCCTGGGCCGGACAGGGTGGTCAGCCCCAGCATTTT	CASSSWAGQGGQPQHF
TRBV2	TRBJ1-1	.	.	TGTGCCAGCAGTGAAGCTGGACCGGGGGCGGCTTTCTTT	CASSEAGPGAAFF
TRBV5-1	TRBJ1-1	.	.	TGCGCCAGCAGTCCGGGGGTCGGTATTACTCCTGAAGCTTTCTTT	CASSPGVGITPEAFF
TRBV5-4	TRBJ1-2	.	TRBD1	TGTGCCAGCAGCACTCTGGCAGGGGGGGAATATGGCTACACCTTC	CASSTLAGGEYGYTF
TRBV5-1	TRBJ2-5	.	TRBD1	TGCGCCAGCAGCATACGGACAGGGGGCTTCAGGGAGACCCAGTACTTC	CASSIRTGGFRETQYF
TRBV19	TRBJ1-2	.	.	TGTGCCAGTAGACACAGGGACGGCGGCTACACCTTC	CASRHRDGGYTF
TRBV29-1	TRBJ2-7	.	TRBD2	TGCAGCGTCGTGACTAGCGGGAGAGCGGCGGCCTACGAGCAGTACTTC	CSVVTSGRAAAYEQYF
TRBV28	TRBJ1-2	.	TRBD1	TGTGCCAGCAGTCCCACGACAGGGGAGAATAACTATGGCTACACCTTC	CASSPTTGENNYGYTF